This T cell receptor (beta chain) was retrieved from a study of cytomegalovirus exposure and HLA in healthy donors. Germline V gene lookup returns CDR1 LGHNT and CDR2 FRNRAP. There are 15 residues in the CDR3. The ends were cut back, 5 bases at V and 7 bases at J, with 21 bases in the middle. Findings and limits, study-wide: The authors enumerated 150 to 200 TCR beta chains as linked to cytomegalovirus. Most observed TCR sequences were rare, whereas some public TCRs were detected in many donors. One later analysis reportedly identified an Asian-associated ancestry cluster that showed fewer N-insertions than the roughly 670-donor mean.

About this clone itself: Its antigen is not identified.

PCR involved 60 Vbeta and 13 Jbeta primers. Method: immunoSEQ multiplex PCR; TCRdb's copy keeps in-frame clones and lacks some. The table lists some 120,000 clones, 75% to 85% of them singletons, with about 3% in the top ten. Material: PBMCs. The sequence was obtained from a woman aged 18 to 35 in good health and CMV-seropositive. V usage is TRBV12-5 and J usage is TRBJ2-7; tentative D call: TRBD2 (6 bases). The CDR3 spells CASGQTQGGVWEQYF. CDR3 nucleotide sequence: TGTGCTAGTGGTCAAACGCAGGGCGGGGTTTGGGAGCAGTACTTC. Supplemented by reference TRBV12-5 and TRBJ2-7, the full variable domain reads DARVTQTPRHKVTEMGQEVTMRCQPILGHNTVFWYRQTMMQGLELLAYFRNRAPLDDSGMPKDRFSAEMPDATLATLKIQPSEPRDSAVYFCASGQTQGGVWEQYFGPGTRLTVT.